This TCR beta chain is drawn from a study of T cell responses to AZD1222 COVID-19 vaccine. Researchers grouped second doses given at about 4 or about 12 weeks into one pool. The data were produced by immunoSEQ multiplex PCR, yet TCRdb's version contains in-frame clones alone and is incomplete. The sample includes around 160,000 clones, around 90% of them seen just once. With V trimmed by 4 bases and J by 5 bases, 4 bases remained unmatched. The V gene's germline CDR1 is LGHDT and CDR2 YNNKEL (reference sequence). This CDR3 spans 14 amino acids. The starting material was peripheral blood, obtained 28 days after the second AZD1222 dose. This TCR was recovered from an adult who received the AZD1222 COVID-19 vaccine. V and J are TRBV3-1 (or the pseudogene TRBV3-2) and TRBJ1-5; 8 nucleotides match TRBD1. The CDR3: CASSPGGRYQPQHF. The DNA for the CDR3 is TGTGCCAGCAGCCCAGGGGGCAGGTATCAGCCCCAGCATTTT.